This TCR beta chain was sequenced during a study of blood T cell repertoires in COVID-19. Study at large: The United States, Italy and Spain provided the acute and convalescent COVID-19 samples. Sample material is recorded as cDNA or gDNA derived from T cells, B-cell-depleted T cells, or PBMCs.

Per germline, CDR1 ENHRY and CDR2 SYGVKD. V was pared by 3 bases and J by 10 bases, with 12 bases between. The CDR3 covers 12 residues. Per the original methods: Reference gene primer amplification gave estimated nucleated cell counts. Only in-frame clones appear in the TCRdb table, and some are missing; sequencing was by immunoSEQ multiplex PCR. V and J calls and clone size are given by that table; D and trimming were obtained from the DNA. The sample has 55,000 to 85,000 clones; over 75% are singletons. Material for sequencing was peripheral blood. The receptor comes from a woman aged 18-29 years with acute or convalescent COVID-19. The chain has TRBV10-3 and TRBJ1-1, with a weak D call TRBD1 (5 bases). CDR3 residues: CAISDRGYGAFF. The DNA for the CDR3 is TGTGCCATCAGTGATCGGGGGTATGGAGCTTTCTTT.